Each of the 19 T cell receptor beta chains below was sequenced from the same sample in a study of blood T cell repertoires in COVID-19. Data came from immunoSEQ multiplex PCR; TCRdb stores just in-frame clones and leaves some out. Of about 63,000 clones in the sample, about 86% were seen once. Source material: peripheral blood. The source is a human donor in a cohort sampled during active COVID-19.

This clone appeared once. This chain uses TRBV7-2 with TRBJ2-3; D gene ambiguous. CDR1 and CDR2 (germline): SGHTA, FQGNSA. V lost 4 bases, J lost 2 bases, and 10 bases lay in between. The CDR3 has 14 amino acids. DNA of the CDR3: TGTGCCAGCAGCTCGACTCATTCCACAGATACGCAGTATTTT. This gives the protein CASSSTHSTDTQYF.

V gene TRBV5-6 combines with J gene TRBJ2-3, with TRBD2 identical over 7 bases. Germline V CDR1 and CDR2: SGHDT, YYEEEE. The CDR3 extends over 14 amino acids. V trimming: 4 bases; J trimming: 6 bases; junction bases outside the gene matches: 8. This chain's CDR3 is CASSKTGRADTQYF. CDR3 sequence (DNA): TGTGCCAGCAGCAAGACGGGGAGGGCGGATACGCAGTATTTT. Full variable domain (missing parts from reference TRBV5-6 and TRBJ2-3): DAGVTQSPTHLIKTRGQQVTLRCSPKSGHDTVSWYQQALGQGPQFIFQYYEEEERQRGNFPDRFSGHQFPNYSSELNVNALLLGDSALYLCASSKTGRADTQYFGPGTRLTVL.

The chain recombines TRBV19 with TRBJ1-2; 9 bases map to TRBD1. The V gene end was trimmed by 5 bases and the J gene end by 7 bases; junction bases not matched to a gene: 2. Germline loops: CDR1 LNHDA, CDR2 SQIVND (reference sequence). This CDR3 contains 12 residues. The CDR3 loop is CASSETGGGYTF. CDR3 DNA sequence: TGTGCCAGTAGTGAGACAGGGGGTGGCTACACCTTC.

This clone was seen a handful of times. The rearrangement joins TRBV19 to TRBJ1-2; 9 bases line up with TRBD1. The V and J ends lost 6 bases and 8 bases, in that order; junction bases with no gene match: 10. CDR3 length equals 14 residues. Germline values: CDR1 LNHDA, CDR2 SQIVND (reference sequence). The CDR3 sequence: CASRKDRGAQGYTF. The DNA of the CDR3 is TGTGCCAGTAGGAAGGACAGGGGTGCTCAGGGCTACACCTTC. The full variable domain, rest sourced from reference TRBV19 and TRBJ1-2, is DGGITQSPKYLFRKEGQNVTLSCEQNLNHDAMYWYRQDPGQGLRLIYYSQIVNDFQKGDIAEGYSVSREKKESFPLTVTSAQKNPTAFYLCASRKDRGAQGYTFGSGTRLTVV.

CDR3 coding DNA: TGTGCTAGTGGTTTGGTACTGGAGACCCAGTACTTC. Protein: CASGLVLETQYF. This chain uses TRBV12-5 with TRBJ2-5, with D unresolved. V lost 0 bases and J 5 bases, leaving 4 bases between the germline ends. The V gene's germline CDR1 is LGHNT and CDR2 FRNRAP. The CDR3 has 12 residues. Full variable domain (rest looked up from reference TRBV12-5 and TRBJ2-5): DARVTQTPRHKVTEMGQEVTMRCQPILGHNTVFWYRQTMMQGLELLAYFRNRAPLDDSGMPKDRFSAEMPDATLATLKIQPSEPRDSAVYFCASGLVLETQYFGPGTRLLVL.

J is TRBJ1-2 and V is TRBV15; D ambiguous. Germline V lookup: CDR1 LNHNV, CDR2 YYDKDF (reference sequence). V gave up 8 bases and J gave up 8 bases, with 18 bases separating them. CDR3 size: 13 residues. The CDR3 DNA sequence: TGTGCCACCGATTCCGAGGCACCGAAGGGCTACACCTTC. It translates to CATDSEAPKGYTF.

The genes are TRBV6-6 and TRBJ1-1; the D gene is possibly TRBD1 (6 bases). The CDR3 runs 13 residues. Germline V gene lookup returns CDR1 MNHNY and CDR2 SVGAGI (reference sequence). Trimming shortened V by 7 bases and J by 4 bases, and 13 bases separated the two germline ends. The CDR3 nucleotides read TGTGCCAGCAAACCCGGGGGGCCCACTGAAGCTTTCTTT. It is translated as CASKPGGPTEAFF.

CDR3 sequence reads: CASSFGDRFIGYTF. The DNA of the CDR3 is TGTGCCAGCAGCTTTGGGGACAGGTTTATAGGCTACACCTTC. The gene calls are TRBV5-6 and TRBJ1-2; 8 bases agree with TRBD1. J lost 8 bases, V lost 2 bases, and 8 bases had no gene match. Germline V CDR1 and CDR2: SGHDT, YYEEEE. The CDR3 spans 14 residues.

The V gene is TRBV4-2, the J gene TRBJ1-3; D ambiguous. CDR1 is LGHNA, CDR2 YNFKEQ, per germline. This CDR3 region has 16 residues. V lost 1 base, J lost 4 bases, and 14 bases lay in between. The CDR3 DNA reads as TGTGCCAGCAGCCAAGCCGACGTACTAGACGGAAACACCATATATTTT. Amino acids: CASSQADVLDGNTIYF.

In nucleotides, the CDR3 is TGTGCCAGCAGCTCAACCGGGACTAACGGGGAGACCCAGTACTTC. This sequence encodes CASSSTGTNGETQYF. The chain combines TRBV4-2 with TRBJ2-5; 7 nucleotides agree with TRBD2. The CDR3 loop spans 15 amino acids. After removal of 5 bases from V and 5 bases from J, the junction contained 11 bases not matched to a gene. Germline assignment: CDR1 LGHNA and CDR2 YNFKEQ.

The chain uses TRBV6-6 and TRBJ2-7; no clear D. Germline V gene lookup returns CDR1 MNHNY and CDR2 SVGAGI (reference sequence). This CDR3 contains 13 residues. Trimming took off 6 bases at V and 2 bases at J, with 11 bases between the two ends. The CDR3 loop is CASSRADTYEQYF. In DNA, the CDR3 is TGTGCCAGCAGCCGCGCCGACACCTACGAGCAGTACTTC.

The V call is TRBV3-1 (or the pseudogene TRBV3-2), the J call TRBJ2-5, with 8 bases fitting TRBD2. Germline trimming cut 4 bases from V and 4 bases from J; bases unmatched to any gene: 11. Germline values: CDR1 LGHDT, CDR2 YNNKEL (reference sequence). This CDR3 is built from 16 residues. CDR3 amino acids: CASSPGSGGRGETQYF. The CDR3 bases are TGTGCCAGCAGCCCGGGGTCGGGGGGGCGTGGAGAGACCCAGTACTTC.

The chain couples TRBV6-5 to TRBJ1-6; D perhaps matches TRBD1 (6 bases). Deletions cut 0 bases from V and 9 bases from J, with 12 bases between. Germline CDR1 is MNHEY and CDR2 is SVGAGI. This CDR3 is built from 15 residues. The CDR3 region is CASSYSRTTGSPLHF. CDR3 nucleotides: TGTGCCAGCAGTTACTCGAGGACGACAGGTTCACCCCTCCACTTT.

Here the CDR3 DNA reads TGTGCCAGCAGCCCCTCGAAAGCTGAACAGTTCTTC. It codes for CASSPSKAEQFF. The rearrangement joins TRBV6-6 to TRBJ2-1; D is unclear. The CDR3 consists of 12 residues. Germline values: CDR1 MNHNY, CDR2 SVGAGI (reference sequence). The V gene lost 6 bases and the J gene lost 13 bases, with 16 bases spanning the gap.

In the case of this clone: At one end, the junction sequence differs from germline, possibly due to a read error. The DNA of the CDR3 is TGTGCCAGCAGCGAAGGCCCCTGGACTGACTATGGCTACACCTTC. It encodes CASSEGPWTDYGYTF. V is TRBV6-1 and J is TRBJ1-2, with D hard to call. Germline CDR1 MNHNS, CDR2 SASEGT. This CDR3 is 15 amino acids long.

The chain combines TRBV27 with TRBJ2-1; the match to TRBD2 covers 8 bases. CDR1 is MNHEY, CDR2 SMNVEV, per germline (reference sequence). This CDR3 has 14 amino acids. Trimming removed 4 bases from V and 6 bases from J; junction bases left unmatched: 5. CDR3 nucleotide sequence: TGTGCCAGCAGTTCGCCAGGGACTAGCAATGAGCAGTTCTTC. Amino acid sequence: CASSSPGTSNEQFF.

The J gene is TRBJ2-3, the V gene TRBV10-1, with D tentatively TRBD1 (6 bases). Germline V gene data show CDR1 as WNHNN and CDR2 as SYGVQD (reference sequence). V was trimmed by 6 bases and J by 3 bases, leaving 13 bases between them. The CDR3 is made up of 14 amino acids. CDR3 in amino acids: CASSLGGPTDTQYF. CDR3 bases: TGCGCCAGCAGCCTAGGGGGACCAACAGATACGCAGTATTTT.

The chain links TRBV15 to TRBJ2-7; a weak D match, TRBD1 (5 bases). V dropped 1 base and J dropped 6 bases, with 19 bases sitting between them. Germline assignment: CDR1 LNHNV and CDR2 YYDKDF (reference sequence). The CDR3 extends over 16 amino acids. The CDR3 region is CATSRAKSLVGAEQYF. Here the CDR3 DNA reads TGTGCCACCAGCAGAGCGAAAAGTTTAGTAGGGGCCGAGCAGTACTTC.

In its sample, this clone was seen once. V and J are TRBV10-3 and TRBJ2-2; 9 bases line up with TRBD2. The CDR3 is 14 amino acids. V shed 11 bases and J 2 bases; nucleotides not matched to a gene: 6. Germline CDR1 is ENHRY and CDR2 is SYGVKD. CDR3 sequence: CALQRGDNTGELFF. The CDR3 DNA is TGTGCCCTTCAGCGGGGGGACAACACCGGGGAGCTGTTTTTT.